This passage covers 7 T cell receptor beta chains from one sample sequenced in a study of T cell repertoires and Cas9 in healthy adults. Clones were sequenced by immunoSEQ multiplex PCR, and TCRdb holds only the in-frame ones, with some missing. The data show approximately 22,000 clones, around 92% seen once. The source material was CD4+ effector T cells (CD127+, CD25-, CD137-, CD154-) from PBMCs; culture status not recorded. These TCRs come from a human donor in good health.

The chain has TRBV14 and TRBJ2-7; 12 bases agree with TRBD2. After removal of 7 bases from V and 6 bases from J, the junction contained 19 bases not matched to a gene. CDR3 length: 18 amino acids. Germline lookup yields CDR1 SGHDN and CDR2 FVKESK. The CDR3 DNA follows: TGTGCCAGCAAAGGTTTTAGACTAGCGGGAGATAGGGCTAGCGAGCAGTACGTC. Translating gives CASKGFRLAGDRASEQYV.

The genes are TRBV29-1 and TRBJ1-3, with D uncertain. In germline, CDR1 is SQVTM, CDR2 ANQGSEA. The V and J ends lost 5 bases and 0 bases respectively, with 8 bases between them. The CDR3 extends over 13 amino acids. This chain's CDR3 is CSVQVSSGNTIYF. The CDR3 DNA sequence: TGCAGCGTTCAGGTCAGCTCTGGAAACACCATATATTTT.

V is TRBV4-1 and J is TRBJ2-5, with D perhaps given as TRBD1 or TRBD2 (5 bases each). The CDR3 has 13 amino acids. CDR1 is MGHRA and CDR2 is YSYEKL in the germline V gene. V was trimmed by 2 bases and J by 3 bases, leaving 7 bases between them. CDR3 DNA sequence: TGCGCCAGCAGCCAATGGGGGAAAGAGACCCAGTACTTC. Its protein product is CASSQWGKETQYF.

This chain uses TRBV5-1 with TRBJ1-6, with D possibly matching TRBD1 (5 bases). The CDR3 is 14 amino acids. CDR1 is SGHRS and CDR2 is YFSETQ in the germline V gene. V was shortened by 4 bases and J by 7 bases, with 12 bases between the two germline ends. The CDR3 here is CASSAAGQNSPLHF. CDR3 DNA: TGCGCCAGCAGCGCCGCAGGGCAGAATTCACCCCTCCACTTT.

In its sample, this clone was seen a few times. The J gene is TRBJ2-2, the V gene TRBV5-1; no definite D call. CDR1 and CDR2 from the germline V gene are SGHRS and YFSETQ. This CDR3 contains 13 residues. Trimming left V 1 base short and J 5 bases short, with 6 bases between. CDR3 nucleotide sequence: TGCGCCAGCAGCTTGACGGATACCGGGGAGCTGTTTTTT. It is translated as CASSLTDTGELFF.

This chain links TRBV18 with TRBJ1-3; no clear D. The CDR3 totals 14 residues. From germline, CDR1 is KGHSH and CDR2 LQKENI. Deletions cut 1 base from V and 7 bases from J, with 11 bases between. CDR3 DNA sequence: TGTGCCAGCTCACCACAGTCCGGGGAGAACACCATATATTTT. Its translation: CASSPQSGENTIYF.

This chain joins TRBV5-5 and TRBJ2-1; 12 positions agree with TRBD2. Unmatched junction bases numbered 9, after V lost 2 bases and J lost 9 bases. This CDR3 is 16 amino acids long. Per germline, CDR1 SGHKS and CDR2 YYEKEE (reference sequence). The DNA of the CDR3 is TGTGCCAGCAGCTTCCTAGCGGGAGGGGGTTTAAGTGAGCAGTTCTTC. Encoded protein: CASSFLAGGGLSEQFF.